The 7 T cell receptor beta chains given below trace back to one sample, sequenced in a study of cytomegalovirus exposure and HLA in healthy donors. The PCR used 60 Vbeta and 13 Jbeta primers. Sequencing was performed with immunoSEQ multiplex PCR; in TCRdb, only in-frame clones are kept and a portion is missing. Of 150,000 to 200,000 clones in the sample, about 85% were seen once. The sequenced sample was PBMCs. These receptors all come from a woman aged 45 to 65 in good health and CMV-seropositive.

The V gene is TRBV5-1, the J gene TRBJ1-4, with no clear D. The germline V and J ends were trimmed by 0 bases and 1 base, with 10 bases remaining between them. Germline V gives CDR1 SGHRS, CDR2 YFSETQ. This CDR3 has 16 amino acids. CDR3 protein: CASSLVEGGTNEKLFF. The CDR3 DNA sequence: TGCGCCAGCAGCTTGGTTGAGGGTGGAACTAATGAAAAACTGTTTTTT.

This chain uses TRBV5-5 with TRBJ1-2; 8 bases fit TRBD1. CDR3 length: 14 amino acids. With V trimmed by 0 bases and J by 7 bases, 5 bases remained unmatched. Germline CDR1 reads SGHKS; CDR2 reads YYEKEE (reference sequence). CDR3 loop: CASSLGTGGFGYTF. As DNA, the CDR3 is TGTGCCAGCAGCTTGGGCACAGGGGGTTTTGGCTACACCTTC.

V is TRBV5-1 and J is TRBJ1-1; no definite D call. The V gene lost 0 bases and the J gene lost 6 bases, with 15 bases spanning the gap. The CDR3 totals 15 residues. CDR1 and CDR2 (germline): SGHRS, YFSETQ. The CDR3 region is CASSLVGRSAAEAFF. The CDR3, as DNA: TGCGCCAGCAGCTTGGTAGGGAGGTCCGCGGCTGAAGCTTTCTTT.

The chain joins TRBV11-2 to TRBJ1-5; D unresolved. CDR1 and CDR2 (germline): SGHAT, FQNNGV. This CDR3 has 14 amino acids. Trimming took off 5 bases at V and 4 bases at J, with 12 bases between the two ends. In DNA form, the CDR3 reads TGTGCCAGCAGCCCCGCCTGGGCGAATCAGCCCCAGCATTTT. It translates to CASSPAWANQPQHF.

The chain's CDR3 is CAEKGDSSNEQFF. The CDR3 bases are TGTGCCGAGAAAGGGGACTCTTCCAATGAGCAGTTCTTC. The chain has TRBV7-9 and TRBJ2-1; a weak D match, TRBD2 (6 bases). Looked up from germline, CDR1 is SEHNR and CDR2 is FQNEAQ (reference sequence). V lost 11 bases to trimming and J lost 6 bases, with 17 bases between them. The CDR3 spans 13 residues.

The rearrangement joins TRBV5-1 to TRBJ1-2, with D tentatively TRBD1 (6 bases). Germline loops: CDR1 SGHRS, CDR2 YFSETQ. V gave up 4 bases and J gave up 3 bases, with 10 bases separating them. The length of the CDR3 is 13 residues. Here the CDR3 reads CASSPRTDYGYTF. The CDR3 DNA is TGCGCCAGCAGCCCCAGGACAGACTATGGCTACACCTTC.

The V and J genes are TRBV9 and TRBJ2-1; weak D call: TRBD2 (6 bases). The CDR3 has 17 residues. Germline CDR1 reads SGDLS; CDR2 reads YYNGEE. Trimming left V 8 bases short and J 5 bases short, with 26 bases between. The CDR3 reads CASSTGWAGFGDNEQFF. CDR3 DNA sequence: TGTGCCAGTTCGACCGGGTGGGCGGGGTTCGGCGACAATGAGCAGTTCTTC.